This TCR beta chain is from a study of CD8 T cells in ankylosing spondylitis. Regarding the study as a whole: A TCR beta motif of under ten highly homologous variants appeared characteristic of ankylosing spondylitis blood. Within peripheral blood, clones linked to disease were CD8+ and relatively rare. Certain motif variants had earlier appeared in reactive arthritis synovial fluid and blood. It was reported that disease-linked clones were significantly enriched in matched ankylosing spondylitis synovial fluid.

A word on this clonotype: Its matching antigen is unknown.

Quantitative molecular-barcoded 5'-RACE generated the TCR beta libraries. MiXCR, applied by TCRdb to the 5' RACE reads, yields one record per CDR3 protein. The sample consists of some 800,000 distinct CDR3 sequences, 10% to 15% of them appearing once. The CDR3 consists of 15 residues. V was trimmed by 3 bases and J by 1 base, leaving 12 bases between them. This sequence joins TRBV12-3 or TRBV12-4 and TRBJ1-1; D is unclear. Material: blood, either unsorted or a sorted T cell fraction (not recorded which). The sequence derives from a male donor with ankylosing spondylitis. CDR3 DNA: TGTGCCAGCAGTTTCGCCGTTGCCGGGAACACTGAAGCTTTCTTT. Its translation is CASSFAVAGNTEAFF.